This T cell receptor (beta chain) was sequenced in a study of naive and memory T cell subsets. Notes on the study in general: From naive to CM, EM and EMRA, diversity decreased and Gini increased. Possibly reflecting memory cells re-expressing CD45RA, a few larger clonotypes occurred in naive repertoires, especially CD8.

Both TRBC1 and TRBC2 were covered by a beta constant-region primer of two equimolar oligonucleotides. Four rounds of PCR amplified the ligated cDNA using nested alpha and beta constant-region primers plus SP2. An oligonucleotide with the SP2 primer and a 12-nucleotide UMI was ligated to the cDNA 3' end. TCRdb used MiXCR to reprocess the UMI-ligation and nested PCR reads, holding one entry per CDR3 protein. The data hold under 150,000 distinct CDR3 sequences, with about 20% observed a single time. CDR1 is SQVTM, CDR2 ANQGSEA, per germline. V was shortened by 1 base and J by 2 bases, with 6 bases between the two germline ends. The CDR3 is 12 amino acids. Regarding this clonotype: Antigen: not known.

The chain is built from TRBV29-1 and TRBJ2-7, with D maybe TRBD1 (6 bases). The clonotype originates from a human donor in good health. Sample: naive CD8+ T cells from blood. The CDR3 nucleotides read TGCAGCGTTGAAGGGGACACCTACGAGCAGTACTTC. Its protein product is CSVEGDTYEQYF.